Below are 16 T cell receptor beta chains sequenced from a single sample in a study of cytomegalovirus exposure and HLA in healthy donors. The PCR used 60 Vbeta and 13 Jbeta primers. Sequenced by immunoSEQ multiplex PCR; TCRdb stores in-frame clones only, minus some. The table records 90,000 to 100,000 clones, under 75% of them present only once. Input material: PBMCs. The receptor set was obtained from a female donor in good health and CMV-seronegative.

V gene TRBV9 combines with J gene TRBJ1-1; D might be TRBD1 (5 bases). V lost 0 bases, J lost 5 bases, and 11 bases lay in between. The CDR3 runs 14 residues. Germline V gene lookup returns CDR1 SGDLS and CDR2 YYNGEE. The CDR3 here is CASSVEGLGTEAFF. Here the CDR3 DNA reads TGTGCCAGCAGCGTAGAGGGGCTTGGGACTGAAGCTTTCTTT.

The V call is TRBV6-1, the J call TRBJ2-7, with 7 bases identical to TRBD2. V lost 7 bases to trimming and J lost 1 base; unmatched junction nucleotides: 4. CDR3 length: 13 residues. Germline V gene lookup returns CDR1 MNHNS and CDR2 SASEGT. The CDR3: CASTSGPSYEQYF. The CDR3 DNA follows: TGTGCCAGCACTAGCGGCCCGTCCTACGAGCAGTACTTC.

DNA for the CDR3: TGTGCCAGCAGCCCAGGACTAGCGGGGACAGATACGCAGTATTTT. Amino acids: CASSPGLAGTDTQYF. The V call is TRBV2, the J call TRBJ2-3; 12 bases agree with TRBD2. Losses at the gene ends were 6 bases for V and 3 bases for J; bases not matched to a gene: 4. Looked up from germline, CDR1 is SNHLY and CDR2 is FYNNEI. The CDR3 length is 15 residues. The full variable domain, rest sourced from reference TRBV2 and TRBJ2-3, is EPEVTQTPSHQVTQMGQEVILRCVPISNHLYFYWYRQILGQKVEFLVSFYNNEISEKSEIFDDQFSVERPDGSNFTLKIRSTKLEDSAMYFCASSPGLAGTDTQYFGPGTRLTVL.

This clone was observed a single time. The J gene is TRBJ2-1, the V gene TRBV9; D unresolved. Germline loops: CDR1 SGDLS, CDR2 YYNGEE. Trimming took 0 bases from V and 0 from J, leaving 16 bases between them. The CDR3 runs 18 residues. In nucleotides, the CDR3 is TGTGCCAGCAGCGTAGTTGGCGGCGGCTCAAGCTCCTACAATGAGCAGTTCTTC. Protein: CASSVVGGGSSSYNEQFF.

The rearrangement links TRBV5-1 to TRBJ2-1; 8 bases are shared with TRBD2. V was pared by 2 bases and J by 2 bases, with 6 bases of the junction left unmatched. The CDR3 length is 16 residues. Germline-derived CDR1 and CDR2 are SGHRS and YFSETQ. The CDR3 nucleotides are TGCGCCAGCAGCTTAGAAGCGGGAGCGACCTACAATGAGCAGTTCTTC. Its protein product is CASSLEAGATYNEQFF.

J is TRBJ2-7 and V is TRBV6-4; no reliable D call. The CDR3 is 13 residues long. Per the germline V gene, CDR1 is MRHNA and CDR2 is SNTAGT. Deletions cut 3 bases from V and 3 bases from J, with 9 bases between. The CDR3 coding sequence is TGTGCCAGCAGTGAGGTCCCCGGCTACGAGCAGTACTTC. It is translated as CASSEVPGYEQYF.

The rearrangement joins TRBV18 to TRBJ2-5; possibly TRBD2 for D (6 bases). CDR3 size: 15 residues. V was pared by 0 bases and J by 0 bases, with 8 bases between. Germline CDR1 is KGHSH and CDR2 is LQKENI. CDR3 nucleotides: TGTGCCAGCTCACCACCCCGGGGGTACCAAGAGACCCAGTACTTC. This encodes CASSPPRGYQETQYF.

As DNA, the CDR3 is TGTGCCAGTAGTAGGACAGGTACGATAGATACGCAGTATTTT. Its protein product is CASSRTGTIDTQYF. V and J are TRBV19 and TRBJ2-3, with 7 bases fitting TRBD1. Germline assignment: CDR1 LNHDA and CDR2 SQIVND (reference sequence). This CDR3 is built from 14 residues. With V trimmed by 4 bases and J by 5 bases, 6 bases remained unmatched.

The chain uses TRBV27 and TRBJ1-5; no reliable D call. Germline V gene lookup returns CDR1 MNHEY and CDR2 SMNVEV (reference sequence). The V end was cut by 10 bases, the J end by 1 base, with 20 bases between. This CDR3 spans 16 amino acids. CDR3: CATARMAGNSNQPQHF. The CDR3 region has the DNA TGTGCCACCGCAAGGATGGCGGGGAACAGCAATCAGCCCCAGCATTTT.

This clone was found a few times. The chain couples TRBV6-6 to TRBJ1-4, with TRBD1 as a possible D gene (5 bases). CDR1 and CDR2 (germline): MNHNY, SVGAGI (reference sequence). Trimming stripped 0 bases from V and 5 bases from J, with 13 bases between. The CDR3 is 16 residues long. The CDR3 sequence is CASSYSIQGGNEKLFF. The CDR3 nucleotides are TGTGCCAGCAGTTACTCGATTCAGGGAGGGAATGAAAAACTGTTTTTT.

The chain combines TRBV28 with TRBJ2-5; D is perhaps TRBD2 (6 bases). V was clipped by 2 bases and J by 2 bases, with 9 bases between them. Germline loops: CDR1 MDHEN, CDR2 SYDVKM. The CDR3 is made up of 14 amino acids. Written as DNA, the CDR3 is TGTGCCAGCAGTTTACCTCTAGCGCAAGAGACCCAGTACTTC. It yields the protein CASSLPLAQETQYF.

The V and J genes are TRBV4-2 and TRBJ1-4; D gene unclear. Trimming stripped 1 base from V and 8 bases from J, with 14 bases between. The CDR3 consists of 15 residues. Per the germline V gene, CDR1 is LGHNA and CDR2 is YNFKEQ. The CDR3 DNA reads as TGTGCCAGCAGCCAAGCGCGGTCGGGTGGAGAAAAACTGTTTTTT. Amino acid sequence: CASSQARSGGEKLFF.

The CDR3 nucleotides read TGTGCCAGCAGTTATGAGGGTTTGAACACTGAAGCTTTCTTT. Its protein is CASSYEGLNTEAFF. The V and J genes are TRBV6-5 and TRBJ1-1; no clear D. Germline V gene data show CDR1 as MNHEY and CDR2 as SVGAGI. The V end lost 3 bases, the J end lost 0 bases, and 8 bases lay between the germline ends. The CDR3 has 14 amino acids.

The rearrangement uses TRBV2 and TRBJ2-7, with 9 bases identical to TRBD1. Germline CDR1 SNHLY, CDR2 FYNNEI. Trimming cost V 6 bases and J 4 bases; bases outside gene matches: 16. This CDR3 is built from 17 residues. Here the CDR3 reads CASSKDRGLLFTYEQYF. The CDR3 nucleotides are TGTGCCAGCAGCAAGGACAGGGGCCTCCTTTTCACTTACGAGCAGTACTTC.

Here the CDR3 reads CASSFKTETYNEQFF. DNA of the CDR3: TGTGCCAGCAGTTTCAAGACAGAAACCTACAATGAGCAGTTCTTC. The chain uses TRBV27 and TRBJ2-1; possibly TRBD1 for D (5 bases). In germline, CDR1 is MNHEY, CDR2 SMNVEV (reference sequence). The V end was cut by 3 bases, the J end by 2 bases, with 11 bases between. The CDR3 spans 15 residues.

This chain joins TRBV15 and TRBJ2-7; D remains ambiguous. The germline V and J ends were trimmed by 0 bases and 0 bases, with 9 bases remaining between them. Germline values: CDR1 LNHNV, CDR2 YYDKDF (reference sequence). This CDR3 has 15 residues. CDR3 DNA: TGTGCCACCAGCAGAGATCACGGTCCCTCCTACGAGCAGTACTTC. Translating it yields CATSRDHGPSYEQYF.